This TCR beta chain comes out of a study of early T cells in non-severe SARS-CoV-2 infection. Study overall: Chains were unpaired, as sequencing was done on bulk RNA from unsorted whole blood.

The CDR3 has 12 residues. The V gene's germline CDR1 is SQVTM and CDR2 ANQGSEA. Trimming removed 6 bases at V and 6 bases at J, with 14 bases between. Findings and caveats of the study: In VDJdb matching, anti-spike CD8 responses were favored while private and CD4 specificities went missing.

Tagging with unique molecular identifiers was applied to individual cDNA molecules. Each CDR3 protein gets one entry after TCRdb re-called the 5' RACE reads with MiXCR. Of about 70,000 distinct CDR3 sequences listed, around 12% are singletons. A word on this clonotype: What it recognizes is unknown.

The clonotype comes from an adult who was a healthcare worker with PCR-confirmed SARS-CoV-2 infection or an uninfected control (not recorded which). The specimen was whole blood. The V and J genes are TRBV29-1 and TRBJ1-1; maybe TRBD1 (6 bases). The CDR3 protein is CSVVQGRSEAFF. DNA of the CDR3: TGCAGCGTGGTTCAGGGGAGATCTGAAGCTTTCTTT. Supplemented by reference TRBV29-1 and TRBJ1-1, the full variable domain reads SAVISQKPSRDICQRGTSLTIQCQVDSQVTMMFWYRQQPGQSLTLIATANQGSEATYESGFVIDKFPISRPNLTFSTLTVSNMSPEDSSIYLCSVVQGRSEAFFGQGTRLTVV.